This T cell receptor (beta chain) was found in a study of blood T cells in healthy people across ages. The CDR3 contains 15 residues. Germline lookup yields CDR1 SGHTA and CDR2 FQGNSA. Trimming shortened V by 5 bases and J by 1 base, and 11 bases separated the two germline ends. Whole-study findings and limits: The study lacked donor CMV status, which possibly confounded expanded clonotype changes. There were more naive CD4+ cells and higher diversity in long-lived donors than in aged donors.

It was with a sample-barcoded 5' primer and a J-beta primer mix that a second PCR of about 7 to 12 cycles was run. TCRdb ran MiXCR on the 5' RACE reads and lists one entry per CDR3 protein. The sample carries about 750,000 distinct CDR3 sequences, about 55% recorded once. Remarks on this clonotype: Its antigen remains unknown.

The source of this sequence is a man aged 80 or over in good health. Sequencing was carried out using blood. The rearrangement joins TRBV7-2 to TRBJ2-2, with D possibly TRBD2 on 6 matching bases. In DNA form, the CDR3 reads TGTGCCAGCAGCACCGGGACTTGGAACACCGGGGAGCTGTTTTTT. It specifies CASSTGTWNTGELFF.